This T cell receptor beta chain was identified in a study of blood T cell repertoires in COVID-19. Whole-study context: Acute and convalescent COVID-19 specimens originated in the United States, Italy and Spain. T cells, B-cell-depleted T cells, or PBMCs provided the cDNA or gDNA that served as material.

This clone was detected only once. Germline-derived CDR1 and CDR2 are SGDLS and YYNGEE. This CDR3 comprises 14 residues. V was cut by 0 bases and J by 8 bases, with 11 bases left in between. Per the authors' pipeline: Reference gene primer amplification gave nucleated cell count estimates. Libraries were prepared by immunoSEQ multiplex PCR; TCRdb keeps only in-frame clonotypes and omits some of them. V and J calls and clone size come straight from that table; D and trimming were deduced from the DNA. The profile shows some 110,000 clones, 65% to 80% of them singletons. This sequence joins TRBV9 and TRBJ2-2, with D hard to call. The sequenced material came from peripheral blood. The clonotype comes from an older man with acute or convalescent COVID-19. CDR3 sequence: CASSVVSSVGELFF. The CDR3 DNA is TGTGCCAGCAGCGTAGTTAGCTCAGTTGGGGAGCTGTTTTTT.